A single sample gave rise to the 12 T cell receptor beta chains below, sequenced in a study of T-cell memory formation after mild COVID-19. TCRdb passed the 5' RACE reads through MiXCR, listing each CDR3 protein once. The sample consists of hundreds of thousands of distinct CDR3 sequences, roughly 21% of them appearing once. The sequenced sample was PBMCs or a T cell subset sorted from them (not recorded which). These receptors came from an adult woman who had mild COVID-19 (a few samples of this study predate the infection). Cell type and time point are not known.

The chain's CDR3 is CASSQDSKGETQYF. In DNA, the CDR3 is TGTGCCAGCAGCCAAGATAGTAAGGGAGAGACCCAGTACTTC. This chain joins TRBV4-2 and TRBJ2-5; no reliable D call. V dropped 0 bases and J dropped 4 bases, with 9 bases sitting between them. The germline gives CDR1 LGHNA, CDR2 YNFKEQ. CDR3 size: 14 residues.

V and J are TRBV18 and TRBJ1-2, with a tentative D call TRBD1 (6 bases). V lost 3 bases and J lost 7, with 18 bases in between. The length of the CDR3 is 15 residues. The germline V gene has CDR1 KGHSH and CDR2 LQKENI. The CDR3 DNA reads as TGTGCCAGCTCACCCGGCCTACGCGAGGGGGGTGGCTACACCTTC. Protein sequence: CASSPGLREGGGYTF.

This clonotype was seen a handful of times. The V gene is TRBV7-2, the J gene TRBJ2-1; TRBD1 matches at 7 bases. The CDR3 consists of 15 residues. The germline CDR1 and CDR2 sequences are SGHTA and FQGNSA. V gave up 5 bases and J gave up 4 bases; unmatched junction bases: 8. The CDR3 loop is CASSTPGTAYNEQFF. The DNA of the CDR3 is TGTGCCAGCAGCACCCCCGGGACAGCTTACAATGAGCAGTTCTTC.

A remark on this clonotype: Sequence at one end of the junction differs from germline and may be a read error. V usage is TRBV7-9 and J usage is TRBJ2-1, with 9 nucleotides matching TRBD2. Germline CDR1 SEHNR, CDR2 FQNEAQ (reference sequence). This CDR3 spans 15 amino acids. Written as DNA, the CDR3 is TGTGCCAGCAGCTTCTTTAGCGGGAGCGAAGTTCAAACGATCTTC. The encoded protein is CASSFFSGSEVQTIF.

This clonotype was counted between two and nine times. The chain uses TRBV19 and TRBJ2-2; TRBD2 matches 7 bases. Trimming at V came to 5 bases and at J to 5 bases, leaving 14 bases not matched to a gene. The germline V gene has CDR1 LNHDA and CDR2 SQIVND (reference sequence). The CDR3 consists of 17 residues. Here the CDR3 reads CASSGRTSRIGTGELFF. CDR3 nucleotides: TGTGCCAGTAGTGGAAGGACTAGTCGCATCGGGACCGGGGAGCTGTTTTTT.

The J gene is TRBJ1-2, the V gene TRBV12-3 or TRBV12-4; D ambiguous. The CDR3 consists of 15 residues. V dropped 5 bases and J dropped 6 bases, with 19 bases sitting between them. The CDR3 loop reads CASSIIPILSHGYTF. The CDR3 coding sequence is TGTGCCAGCAGTATAATACCCATACTCTCGCATGGCTACACCTTC.

This clonotype was counted a few times. The V call is TRBV24-1, the J call TRBJ2-1, with TRBD2 matching 7 bases. J gave up 2 bases and V 5 bases, and 8 bases lay outside the gene matches. The CDR3 spans 16 residues. Germline assignment: CDR1 KGHDR and CDR2 SFDVKD. The CDR3 DNA reads TGTGCCACCAGTGCCCTGGGAGCGGGGACCTACAATGAGCAGTTCTTC. It is translated as CATSALGAGTYNEQFF.

The chain combines TRBV5-1 with TRBJ2-7; 13 positions match TRBD2. V trimming: 0 bases; J trimming: 5 bases; junction bases outside the gene matches: 8. Germline assignment: CDR1 SGHRS and CDR2 YFSETQ. This CDR3 has 17 residues. The CDR3 sequence: CASSLGLAGGLSHEQYF. The CDR3 bases are TGCGCCAGCAGCTTGGGACTAGCGGGGGGCCTTAGCCACGAGCAGTACTTC.

The chain is built from TRBV19 and TRBJ2-2; TRBD1 or TRBD2 may be the D gene (5 bases each). The CDR3 contains 16 residues. Germline CDR1 reads LNHDA; CDR2 reads SQIVND (reference sequence). The V end was cut by 4 bases, the J end by 2 bases, with 14 bases between. CDR3 in DNA: TGTGCCAGTAGTACACGGACGAGGGGAAACACCGGGGAGCTGTTTTTT. It encodes CASSTRTRGNTGELFF. Combining the CDR3 with reference TRBV19 and TRBJ2-2 gives the whole variable domain DGGITQSPKYLFRKEGQNVTLSCEQNLNHDAMYWYRQDPGQGLRLIYYSQIVNDFQKGDIAEGYSVSREKKESFPLTVTSAQKNPTAFYLCASSTRTRGNTGELFFGEGSRLTVL.

Written as DNA, the CDR3 is TGCAGTGTTGTCCATCCCAACTCCTACGAGCAGTACTTC. Its translation: CSVVHPNSYEQYF. This sequence joins TRBV20-1 and TRBJ2-7; D uncertain. The CDR3 length is 13 residues. V lost 7 bases, J lost 0 bases, and 13 bases lay in between. Per the germline V gene, CDR1 is DFQATT and CDR2 is SNEGSKA (reference sequence).

This clonotype came up a few times. This chain joins TRBV6-6 and TRBJ2-2, with 12 bases lining up with TRBD2. The CDR3 length is 19 residues. V was clipped by 4 bases and J by 4 bases; unmatched bases: 13. CDR1 is MNHNY, CDR2 SVGAGI, per germline (reference sequence). The CDR3 DNA follows: TGTGCCAGCAGTTTAAGACTAGCGGGAGTTTTGGGGAGCACCGGGGAGCTGTTTTTT. Residues: CASSLRLAGVLGSTGELFF.

In its sample, this clonotype was seen a few times. V is TRBV30 and J is TRBJ2-1; a possible D gene is TRBD2 (5 bases). The CDR3 sequence is 13 residues long. V dropped 1 base and J dropped 7 bases, with 11 bases sitting between them. Germline CDR1 GTSNPN, CDR2 SVGIG (reference sequence). The CDR3 loop reads CAWSAGLRNEQFF. DNA of the CDR3: TGTGCCTGGAGTGCCGGACTGAGAAATGAGCAGTTCTTC. The full variable domain, in which reference TRBV30 and TRBJ2-1 provide the parts outside the CDR3, is SQTIHQWPATLVQPVGSPLSLECTVEGTSNPNLYWYRQAAGRGLQLLFYSVGIGQISSEVPQNLSASRPQDRQFILSSKKLLLSDSGFYLCAWSAGLRNEQFFGPGTRLTVL.